This TCR beta chain originates from a study of blood T cells in healthy people across ages (dated by TCRdb to about 2015). Background on the whole study: In model experiments, template switching captured about one uniquely barcoded TCR beta cDNA molecule for every two T cells. Age-related changes in TCR beta repertoire diversity were measured in the study by deep sequencing normalized with unique cDNA molecular identifiers. Donors were grouped into four age groups: young (average approximately 15 years), middle-aged (roughly 40), aged (around 60) and long-lived (approximately 81). To avoid experimental bias, donors of different ages were distributed randomly across sequencing lanes. The study analyzed two additional independent replicas of 1 million unique cDNA reads from the same blood draw for two donors, one aged 18 to 29 and one aged 80 or older. Findings and caveats that apply to the study as a whole: Estimates of total diversity based on one million sequenced T cells were considered lower bounds and underestimates. Compared with the aged group, the long-lived group had more naive CD4+ T cells, fewer expanded clones and increased TCR diversity, a pattern suggesting age selection. Observed TCR beta diversity per million T cells fell roughly linearly with age, and a significant reduction was already apparent by age around 40. Because profiling used bulk unsorted PBMCs, naive and antigen-experienced compartments could not be compared conclusively. Donor CMV infection status was unknown, potentially confounding age-related changes in expanded clonotypes. A strong correlation was found between observed TCR beta diversity and the percentage of naive T cells measured by flow cytometry.

The trim is 6 bases for V and 7 bases for J, with a gap of 13 bases between the germline ends. CDR1 and CDR2, looked up from the germline V gene (reference sequence), are DFQATT and SNEGSKA. Its CDR3 holds 11 amino acids, cysteine through phenylalanine. Just the 33-base CDR3 DNA is kept, in frame starting at base 1. The library was prepared using 5' RACE. The listed sequencing device is Illumina HiSeq 2500. A second about 7 to 11 cycle PCR used a sample-barcoded 5' primer and a J-beta primer mix. A unique molecular identifier was introduced onto each TCR beta cDNA molecule by a template-switch 5' adaptor carrying 12 random nucleotides. Each sample yielded at least 2.5 million CDR3-containing paired-end reads. The Mint cDNA synthesis kit, primed by a TRBC-specific oligonucleotide, was used to synthesize first-strand cDNA from all RNA. Following uracil-DNA glycosylase treatment, a first 18-cycle PCR with universal primers M1SS and BC2_uni_R was performed on all cDNA. Per the authors' processing: For normalization, 1 million high-quality reads, each with a distinct molecular identifier, were randomly selected from each sample. Instead of being binned into consensus sequences, reads with shared molecular identifiers were discarded. MiTCR, with a Q25 quality threshold and the strictest error-elimination algorithm, was used for CDR3 identification, clonotype clustering and error correction. Lower-bound total TCR beta diversity was estimated with a nonparametric unseen species model using Euler transformation. TCRdb trimmed public reads at Q25 via fastp, called clones via MiXCR and kept in-frame beta chains. Each CDR3 protein appears once, grouped with its most common genes and DNA. TCRdb, not the authors, supplied the V and J calls. For this sample there are over 1.5 million distinct CDR3 sequences; around half appear just once. Of the sample, around 2.1% falls within the top ten clones.

The donors were around 39 Caucasian individuals from Russia, aged roughly 6 to 90 years, who were systemically healthy. Each donor gave roughly 11 milliliters of peripheral blood, drawn into EDTA-treated Vacutainer tubes. Ficoll-Paque density-gradient centrifugation was used to isolate PBMCs, with at least 6.5 million per sample. Total RNA was extracted from PBMCs with Trizol reagent, with at least 5.5 micrograms obtained per sample. The percentages of naive CD45RAhigh/CD27high T cells were determined by flow cytometry on a PBMC aliquot from every donor. Remarks on this clonotype: It lacks a known antigen. The sample holds no much larger clone one base away, and base qualities are not on file.

The specimen was blood. The sequence came from a woman aged 40 to 50 in good health. The chain couples TRBV20-1 to TRBJ2-7, with the D segment identity uncertain. The nucleotide sequence is TGCAGTGCCGCAGAAGGGTGGGAGCAGTACTTC. Its translation reads: CSAAEGWEQYF.